Sequencing of this T cell receptor beta chain was carried out in a study of response to subunit inactivated influenza vaccine. General study points: Authors proposed each seasonal influenza vaccination draws in few new T cells.

One entry per CDR3 protein results from TCRdb running MiXCR on the RT-PCR reads. The data hold roughly 670,000 distinct CDR3 sequences, with around 13% observed a single time. CDR3 length: 15 residues. Trimming removed 4 bases at V and 5 bases at J, with 17 bases between. Looked up from germline, CDR1 is LGHNA and CDR2 is YSLEER. On this clonotype itself: Antigen: not known.

The sequencing here drew on PBMCs from blood, taken about 14 days before vaccination. The origin of this receptor is a man between 50 and 59 years old who received an inactivated influenza vaccine. The chain combines TRBV4-3 with TRBJ1-1; perhaps TRBD1 as D (5 bases). The CDR3 DNA reads as TGCGCCAGCAGCCCCGAGGTAATCAGGGTTACTGAAGCTTTCTTT. It yields the protein CASSPEVIRVTEAFF.